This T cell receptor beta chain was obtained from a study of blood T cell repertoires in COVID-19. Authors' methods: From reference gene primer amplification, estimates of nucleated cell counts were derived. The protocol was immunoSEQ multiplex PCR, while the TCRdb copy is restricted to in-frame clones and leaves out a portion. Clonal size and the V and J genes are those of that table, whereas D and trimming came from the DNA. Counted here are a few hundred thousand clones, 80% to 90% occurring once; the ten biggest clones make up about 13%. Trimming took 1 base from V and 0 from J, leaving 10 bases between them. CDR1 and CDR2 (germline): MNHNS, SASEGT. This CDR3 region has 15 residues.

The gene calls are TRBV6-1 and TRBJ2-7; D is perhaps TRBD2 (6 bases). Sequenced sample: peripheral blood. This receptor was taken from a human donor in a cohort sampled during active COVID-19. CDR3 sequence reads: CASSEVGSGSYEQYF. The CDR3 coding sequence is TGTGCCAGCAGTGAAGTAGGTAGCGGCTCCTACGAGCAGTACTTC.